This T cell receptor beta chain was obtained from a study of blood T cells in healthy people across ages (dated by TCRdb to the mid-2010s). Background on the whole study: In model experiments, roughly one uniquely barcoded TCR beta cDNA molecule per two T cells was captured by template switching. Two additional independent replicas of 1 million unique cDNA reads from the same blood draw were analyzed for two donors (one aged 18 to 30 and one aged 80 or older). The donors were divided into four age groups: young (average around 15 years), middle-aged (almost 40), aged (about 60) and long-lived (approximately 74). Age-related changes in TCR beta repertoire diversity were measured in the study by deep sequencing normalized with unique cDNA molecular identifiers. Study-wide findings and limitations: Observed TCR beta diversity per million T cells fell roughly linearly with age, and a significant reduction was already apparent by age around 40. Because the CMV infection status of the donors was unknown, age-related changes in expanded clonotypes may potentially have been confounded. Since profiling was done on bulk unsorted PBMCs, naive and antigen-experienced compartments could not be conclusively compared. Observed TCR beta diversity correlated strongly with the percentage of naive T cells measured by flow cytometry. Compared with the aged group, the long-lived group had more naive CD4+ T cells, fewer expanded clones and increased TCR diversity, a pattern suggesting age selection. Total diversity estimates from one million sequenced T cells were considered lower bounds and underestimates.

The junction shows trimming of 0 bases on V and 0 bases on J, plus 8 bases between the germline ends. As encoded in the germline V gene, CDR1 is MNHNS while CDR2 is SASEGT. The CDR3 numbers 15 residues from cysteine through phenylalanine. Here the CDR3 DNA is all that survives: 45 bases in frame from base 1. Note on this clonotype: The antigen it binds to is not known. Nothing much larger sits one base from this clone, and base qualities are not available.

The library came from 5' RACE. These reads were obtained on an Illumina HiSeq 2500. A second PCR of roughly 6 to 11 cycles was performed with a sample-barcoded 5' primer and a J-beta primer mix. Each TCR beta cDNA molecule received a unique molecular identifier from a template-switch 5' adaptor carrying 12 random nucleotides. At least 2.5 million CDR3-containing paired-end reads were obtained from each sample. First-strand cDNA was synthesized from all RNA with the Mint cDNA synthesis kit, primed by a TRBC-specific oligonucleotide. Following uracil-DNA glycosylase treatment, a first 18-cycle PCR with universal primers M1SS and BC2_uni_R was performed on all cDNA. Per the source publication's procedure: For normalization, 1 million high-quality reads, each with a distinct molecular identifier, were randomly selected from each sample. Instead of being binned into consensus sequences, reads with shared molecular identifiers were discarded. MiTCR, with a Q25 quality threshold and the strictest error-elimination algorithm, was used for CDR3 identification, clonotype clustering and error correction. A nonparametric unseen species model with Euler transformation was used to estimate lower-bound total TCR beta diversity. TCRdb passed the public sequencing reads through fastp at Q25 and MiXCR, retaining productive beta sequences. Rows with a matching CDR3 protein are joined into one entry that keeps the most common DNA and genes. The authors' filters were not applied to this entry. The sample yields fewer than 650,000 distinct CDR3 sequences; roughly a quarter were counted once. The biggest ten clones account for approximately 3.6% of the sample.

Donors were 40 or so systemically healthy Caucasian individuals from Russia aged about 6 to 100 years. About 10 milliliters of peripheral blood were collected from each donor into EDTA-treated Vacutainer tubes. Ficoll-Paque density-gradient centrifugation was used to isolate PBMCs, with at least 7 million obtained per sample. Total RNA, at least 5 micrograms per sample, was extracted from PBMCs with Trizol reagent. For every donor, flow cytometry on a PBMC aliquot measured the percentage of naive CD45RAhigh/CD27high T cells. These data were also filed under a second study, of T cells of mothers and their children. As described in the second report: Donors were nine systemically healthy Caucasian individuals: three mothers and their six children. cDNA synthesis consumed the entire amount of extracted RNA, loaded at approximately 1.6 ug RNA in each 15 ul reaction. Sample barcodes and 2-4 random nucleotides were added via the M1S primer in the second PCR. Each mother yielded over 8.5 million TCR beta CDR3 reads and each child 3 million or so reads. Thymic selection similarly shapes TCR recombination output in related and unrelated pairs, with minor effect from inherited differences. Normalized repertoire overlap in related mother-child pairs was always slightly higher than in unrelated mother-child pairs, but the difference was never significant. No persistent microchimeric T cell clones were detected, at a sensitivity of roughly 100 clones per million clonotypes. To look for features that set related mother-child pairs apart from unrelated individuals, the researchers ran deep NGS to compare the TCR beta repertoires of mothers and children. The mean age was roughly 36 +/- 4 years for the mothers and around 10 +/- 4 years for the children. After adapter ligation was performed with NEBNext reagents, the libraries were sequenced on an Illumina HiSeq 2000 with 100+100 nt paired-end reads. To prevent cross-contamination, the mother and child libraries were prepared one month apart and sequenced in separate runs. Each donor had between about 450,000 and 2,100,000 distinct TCR beta clonotypes identified. Naive TCR beta clonotypes were estimated from low-frequency clonotypes matched to each donor's FACS-determined naive share, without sorting.

The chain was built from TRBV6-1 and TRBJ1-2, with the identity of the D gene unclear. Sequencing was carried out using blood. The receptor was derived from a boy younger than 10 in good health. The CDR3 in this case is CASSEAVGTNYGYTF. The bases read TGTGCCAGCAGTGAAGCCGTCGGGACTAACTATGGCTACACCTTC.